This T cell receptor (beta chain) was profiled in a study of blood T cell repertoires in COVID-19. Study-wide context: The cDNA or gDNA used as material had been derived from T cells, B-cell-depleted T cells, or PBMCs.

Germline V gives CDR1 SGHAT, CDR2 FQNNGV. The CDR3 is 16 amino acids. V was pared by 3 bases and J by 2 bases, with 9 bases of the junction left unmatched. As handled by the study authors: For nucleated cells, counts were estimated from reference gene primer amplification. Libraries were prepared by immunoSEQ multiplex PCR; TCRdb keeps only in-frame clonotypes and omits some of them. V, J and clone size were drawn from that table, and D and trimming were deduced from the DNA. The sample shows tens of thousands of clones, 90% of them seen only once. V usage is TRBV11-2 and J usage is TRBJ2-7, with TRBD2 identical over 8 bases. The sequence derives from a man aged 55 to 70 with active or convalescent COVID-19. The specimen sequenced was peripheral blood. DNA for the CDR3: TGTGCCAGCAGCTTCCTTACTAGCGGACTCCCCTACGAGCAGTACTTC. Its protein is CASSFLTSGLPYEQYF.